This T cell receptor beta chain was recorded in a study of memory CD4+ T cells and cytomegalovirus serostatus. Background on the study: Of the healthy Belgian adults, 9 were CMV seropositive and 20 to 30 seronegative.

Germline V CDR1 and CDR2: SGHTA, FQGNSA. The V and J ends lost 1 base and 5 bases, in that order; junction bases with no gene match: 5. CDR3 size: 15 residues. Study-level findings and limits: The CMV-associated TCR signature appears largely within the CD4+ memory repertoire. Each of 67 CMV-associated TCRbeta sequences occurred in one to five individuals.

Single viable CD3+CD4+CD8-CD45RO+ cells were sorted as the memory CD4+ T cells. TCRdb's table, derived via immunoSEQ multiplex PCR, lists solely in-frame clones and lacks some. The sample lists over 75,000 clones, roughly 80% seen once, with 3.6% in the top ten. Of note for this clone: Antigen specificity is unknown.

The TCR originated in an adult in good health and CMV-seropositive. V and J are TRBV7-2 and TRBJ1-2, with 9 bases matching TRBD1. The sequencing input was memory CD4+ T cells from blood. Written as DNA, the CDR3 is TGTGCCAGCAGCTTAGAAGGGACAGGGCTATATGGCTACACCTTC. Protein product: CASSLEGTGLYGYTF.